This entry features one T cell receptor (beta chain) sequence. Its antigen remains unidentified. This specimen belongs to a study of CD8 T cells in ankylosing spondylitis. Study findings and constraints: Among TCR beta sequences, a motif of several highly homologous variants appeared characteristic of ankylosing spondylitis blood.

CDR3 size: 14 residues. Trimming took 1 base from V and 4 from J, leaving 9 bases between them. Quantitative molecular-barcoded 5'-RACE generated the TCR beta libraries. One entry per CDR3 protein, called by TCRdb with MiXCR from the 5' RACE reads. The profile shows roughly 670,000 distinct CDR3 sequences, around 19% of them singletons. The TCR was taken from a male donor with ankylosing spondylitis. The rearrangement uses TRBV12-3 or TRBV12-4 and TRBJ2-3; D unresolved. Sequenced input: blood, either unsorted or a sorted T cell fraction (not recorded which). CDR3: CASSLVGPADTQYF. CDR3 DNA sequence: TGTGCCAGCAGTTTAGTAGGCCCCGCAGATACGCAGTATTTT.